This T cell receptor beta chain was sequenced in a study of monozygotic twins with inflammatory bowel disease. Study conclusions and caveats: Researchers reported no repertoire similarity difference between concordant and discordant twins, possibly from limited power. The co-twins with IBD showed lower TCRbeta diversity (inverse Simpson) than their healthy siblings.

CDR3 length: 17 residues. Germline V lookup: CDR1 SGHDN, CDR2 FVKESK. Blood samples measuring approximately 2.3 ml were taken per donor. Total RNA input per TCR library was around 4,000 ng. TCRdb re-analyzed the 5' RACE reads; it lists each CDR3 protein once, without DNA. Its table records approximately 400,000 distinct CDR3 sequences. On this clonotype: Its cognate antigen is unknown.

Sequenced material: blood. The chain couples TRBV14 to TRBJ2-6; with no DNA, the TCRdb D assignment of TRBD1 cannot be verified. The receptor was derived from a human donor with ulcerative colitis or Crohn's disease, or a healthy co-twin of an affected twin (not recorded which). CDR3 sequence reads: CASSHWTGETGANVLTF.